Below are 10 T cell receptor beta chains sequenced from a single sample in a study of blood T cells in healthy people across ages. Alongside a J-beta primer mix, a sample-barcoded 5' primer served in a second PCR lasting roughly 7 to 12 cycles. TCRdb re-analysed the 5' RACE reads in MiXCR, keeping a single row per CDR3 protein. The sample lists 1,800,000 or so distinct CDR3 sequences; roughly 43% were seen once. The specimen was blood. The receptors come from a human donor in good health.

This clonotype was seen a few times. V and J are TRBV10-3 and TRBJ2-1; TRBD2 is a possible D gene (5 bases). The germline gives CDR1 ENHRY, CDR2 SYGVKD. V lost 10 bases to trimming and J lost 4 bases, with 14 bases between them. This CDR3 contains 13 residues. The CDR3 sequence: CATRLTSYNEQFF. The CDR3 DNA reads as TGTGCCACCCGACTAACCTCTTACAATGAGCAGTTCTTC.

This chain connects TRBV20-1 to TRBJ2-3; maybe TRBD1 (6 bases). Germline lookup yields CDR1 DFQATT and CDR2 SNEGSKA (reference sequence). The CDR3 has 14 amino acids. V lost 3 bases, J lost 3 bases, and 13 bases lay in between. The CDR3 DNA reads as TGCAGTGCTAGTATTGGCAGGGGAACAGATACGCAGTATTTT. Translation gives CSASIGRGTDTQYF.

CDR3 residues: CASRPTGTGTTPLHF. The CDR3 bases are TGTGCCAGCAGACCCACCGGGACAGGGACGACACCCCTCCACTTT. The chain employs TRBV6-6 and TRBJ1-6, with 9 bases that match TRBD1. The CDR3 contains 15 residues. V dropped 6 bases and J dropped 11; count of bases not matched to a gene: 11. Germline CDR1 and CDR2: MNHNY and SVGAGI (reference sequence).

This clonotype was observed many times. The chain combines TRBV20-1 with TRBJ1-2, with D possibly being TRBD1 (6 bases). CDR3 size: 17 residues. The V gene lost 6 bases and the J gene lost 4 bases, with 27 bases spanning the gap. Germline V gene sequence: CDR1 DFQATT, CDR2 SNEGSKA (reference sequence). CDR3: CSALTGGSPRTLYGYTF. The CDR3 nucleotides are TGCAGTGCCCTGACAGGAGGGAGTCCCAGGACCCTCTATGGCTACACCTTC.

This clonotype was counted only a few times. CDR3 protein: CASSLARPTSYNEQFF. The DNA for the CDR3 is TGTGCCAGCAGTTTGGCTAGGCCTACCTCCTACAATGAGCAGTTCTTC. The gene calls are TRBV6-5 and TRBJ2-1; D gene unclear. V shed 4 bases and J shed 0 bases, with 13 bases lying between them. This CDR3 region has 16 residues. Germline V CDR1 and CDR2: MNHEY, SVGAGI.

The chain recombines TRBV12-3 or TRBV12-4 with TRBJ1-1; D is undetermined. The CDR3 covers 13 residues. The V end was cut by 7 bases, the J end by 5 bases, with 14 bases between. DNA of the CDR3: TGTGCCAGCAAGGGTTCTGGGAGGACTGAAGCTTTCTTT. Its translation: CASKGSGRTEAFF.

This rearrangement joins TRBV14 to TRBJ2-7; no reliable D call. Trimming removed 0 bases at V and 0 bases at J, with 12 bases between. Looked up from germline, CDR1 is SGHDN and CDR2 is FVKESK. CDR3 length: 16 residues. CDR3 region: CASSQDRRHHSYEQYF. The CDR3 coding sequence is TGTGCCAGCAGCCAAGATCGAAGGCACCACTCCTACGAGCAGTACTTC.

V and J are TRBV6-5 and TRBJ1-5; TRBD1 agrees at 9 bases. Germline CDR1 is MNHEY and CDR2 is SVGAGI. This CDR3 is built from 18 residues. V shed 4 bases and J 2 bases; nucleotides not matched to a gene: 12. The DNA for the CDR3 is TGTGCCAGCAGTTTTCTCCGGGACAGGGCCCCTGGCAATCAGCCCCAGCATTTT. Amino acid sequence: CASSFLRDRAPGNQPQHF.

The chain joins TRBV3-1 to TRBJ2-1, with 7 bases fitting TRBD2. Trimming took 0 bases from V and 10 from J; bases not matched to a gene: 12. The length of the CDR3 is 16 residues. Per the germline V gene, CDR1 is LGHDT and CDR2 is YNNKEL (reference sequence). The CDR3, as DNA: TGTGCCAGCAGCCAAGATTTCCTAGCGGCCCACGCAGAGCAGTTCTTC. Its protein is CASSQDFLAAHAEQFF.

V usage is TRBV7-9 and J usage is TRBJ2-1, with D uncertain. Looked up from germline, CDR1 is SEHNR and CDR2 is FQNEAQ (reference sequence). Trimming took 7 bases from V and 7 from J, leaving 17 bases between them. This CDR3 region has 14 residues. CDR3 in amino acids: CASISFGRENEQFF. The CDR3 DNA reads TGTGCCAGCATCTCGTTCGGAAGGGAAAATGAGCAGTTCTTC.